The 2 T cell receptor beta chains below come from one sample, sequenced in a study of low-dose radiotherapy and immunotherapy resistance in tumors. Covering alpha and beta chains, TRAV- and TRBV-specific primers were used for the first-strand cDNA. With a V-primer adapter and a constant-region primer, TCRs were amplified for around 21 PCR cycles. TCRdb re-derived calls from the reads in MiXCR, one entry per CDR3 protein. The data show 100,000 or so distinct CDR3 sequences, with around 20% seen just once and roughly 3.9% held by the top ten. Time point in this sample: after trial treatment. Treatment defined: LDRT plus nivolumab, ipilimumab, low-dose cyclophosphamide and aspirin (RACIN trial). Material: PBMCs, obtained after low-dose radiotherapy plus immunotherapy. These receptors were collected from a male donor with prostate cancer.

There are many counts of this clonotype. This chain links TRBV5-1 with TRBJ1-2, with D hard to call. The CDR3 runs 12 residues. Germline lookup yields CDR1 SGHRS and CDR2 YFSETQ. Trimming took 4 bases from V and 1 from J, leaving 5 bases between them. The CDR3 is CASSGDNYGYTF. The CDR3 DNA follows: TGCGCCAGCAGCGGGGATAACTATGGCTACACCTTC.

Ten or more counts support this clonotype. The CDR3 bases are TGCAGTGCTAGTAGTGGGACAGGGGGCTACGAGCAGTACTTC. Its translation is CSASSGTGGYEQYF. J is TRBJ2-7 and V is TRBV20-1, with 11 bases fitting TRBD1. Losses at the gene ends were 3 bases for V and 3 bases for J; bases not matched to a gene: 4. The CDR3 is 14 amino acids. Germline values: CDR1 DFQATT, CDR2 SNEGSKA (reference sequence).